The entry below gives a single T cell receptor (beta chain) sequence along with its context. Its target is unknown. This PCR relied on a set of 60 Vbeta primers and 13 Jbeta primers. Profiling relied on immunoSEQ multiplex PCR, and the TCRdb table lists in-frame clones only, not all of them. The data contain about 140,000 clones, 82% of them singletons. The sample comes from a study of cytomegalovirus exposure and HLA in healthy donors. Study-level findings and limits: A later analysis by the authors found several of the most significant clusters apparently linked to common viral pathogens. Most subjects had HLA-A and HLA-B alleles reportedly predicted accurately by TCR beta sequences. Despite most TCR sequences being rare, some public TCRs occurred in many donors.

This clonotype originated in a man aged 25 to 40 in good health and CMV-seropositive. Sequenced sample: PBMCs.

The CDR3 bases are TGTGCCAGCAGCCCGGGGGACAGCCCCTACGAGCAGTACTTC. This codes for CASSPGDSPYEQYF. The chain couples TRBV7-3 to TRBJ2-7; perhaps TRBD1 as D (7 bases). V was shortened by 5 bases and J by 2 bases, with 13 bases between the two germline ends. The CDR3 is 14 residues long. CDR1 and CDR2 from the germline V gene are SGHTA and FQGTGA. Together with reference TRBV7-3 and TRBJ2-7, the CDR3 gives the full variable domain: GAGVSQTPSNKVTEKGKYVELRCDPISGHTALYWYRQSLGQGPEFLIYFQGTGAADDSGLPNDRFFAVRPEGSVSTLKIQRTERGDSAVYLCASSPGDSPYEQYFGPGTRLTVT.